This T cell receptor beta chain was captured in a study of T-cell memory formation after mild COVID-19. Study-wide results and caveats: Prior to infection, memory already included some responding clones, suggesting cross-reactive memory joined.

TCRdb re-called the 5' RACE reads with MiXCR, one entry per CDR3 protein. The sample lists roughly 14,000 distinct CDR3 sequences, about 22% occurring once. This clonotype was counted at least ten times. Its specificity is not known. Per germline, CDR1 LGHNT and CDR2 FRNRAP. There are 16 residues in the CDR3. V lost 2 bases to trimming and J lost 6 bases, with 20 bases between them. J is TRBJ2-7 and V is TRBV12-5; possibly TRBD1 for D (5 bases). The TCR was taken from a man aged 18-30 years who had mild COVID-19 (a few samples of this study predate the infection). Cell type and time point are not known. Specimen: PBMCs or a T cell subset sorted from them (not recorded which). In nucleotides, the CDR3 is TGTGCTAGTGGTTTGTTCACTGCGGCAGGGTGGGGCGAGCAGTACTTC. The encoded protein is CASGLFTAAGWGEQYF. Full variable domain (missing parts from reference TRBV12-5 and TRBJ2-7): DARVTQTPRHKVTEMGQEVTMRCQPILGHNTVFWYRQTMMQGLELLAYFRNRAPLDDSGMPKDRFSAEMPDATLATLKIQPSEPRDSAVYFCASGLFTAAGWGEQYFGPGTRLTVT.